One and the same sample provided the 30 T cell receptor beta chains below, sequenced in a study of blood T cell repertoires in COVID-19. The method was immunoSEQ multiplex PCR; TCRdb's version includes in-frame clones alone and lacks a portion of them. This table holds about 200,000 clones, around 86% found once. The sample taken for sequencing was peripheral blood. All receptors come from a middle-aged man with acute or convalescent COVID-19.

This chain links TRBV4-2 with TRBJ2-6; D unclear. The CDR3 length is 15 residues. Looked up from germline, CDR1 is LGHNA and CDR2 is YNFKEQ. The ends were cut back, 0 bases at V and 2 bases at J, with 5 bases in the middle. The CDR3 DNA is TGTGCCAGCAGCCAAGATCAGGCTGGGGCCAACGTCCTGACTTTC. Encoded protein: CASSQDQAGANVLTF.

The gene calls are TRBV10-2 and TRBJ2-1, with 7 bases fitting TRBD2. Germline V CDR1 and CDR2: WSHSY, SAAADI. The CDR3 runs to 17 residues. Losses at the gene ends were 0 bases for V and 4 bases for J; bases not matched to a gene: 9. The CDR3 loop is CASSESTRAGRYNEQFF. CDR3 bases: TGCGCCAGCAGTGAGTCGACTCGAGCGGGGCGTTACAATGAGCAGTTCTTC.

This clone was seen only once. V and J are TRBV10-1 and TRBJ2-7, with D maybe TRBD2 (5 bases). The CDR3 has 13 residues. V lost 5 bases and J lost 7, with 15 bases in between. Germline CDR1 reads WNHNN; CDR2 reads SYGVQD (reference sequence). The DNA for the CDR3 is TGCGCCAGCAGTTCCTTTGTAACGGGGGAGCAGTACTTC. Translation: CASSSFVTGEQYF.

The V call is TRBV27, the J call TRBJ2-7, with 9 bases fitting TRBD1. V lost 4 bases to trimming and J lost 5 bases; unmatched junction nucleotides: 9. The CDR3 runs 15 residues. From germline, CDR1 is MNHEY and CDR2 SMNVEV (reference sequence). CDR3 nucleotide sequence: TGTGCCAGCAGTTCGGGACAGGGAGTAAGCGACGAGCAGTACTTC. It yields the protein CASSSGQGVSDEQYF.

The chain joins TRBV7-9 to TRBJ1-2, with 7 positions matching TRBD1. Germline V gives CDR1 SEHNR, CDR2 FQNEAQ (reference sequence). The V segment lost 2 bases and the J segment 6 bases; nucleotides outside the gene matches: 12. The CDR3 totals 16 residues. CDR3 DNA: TGTGCCAGCAGCTTACAGCAGGGGGATCCTATAGATGGCTACACCTTC. It specifies CASSLQQGDPIDGYTF.

This clone has only a few counts. The chain carries TRBV27 and TRBJ2-2, with D unclear. V lost 6 bases and J 3 bases, leaving 8 bases between the germline ends. Germline V gene data show CDR1 as MNHEY and CDR2 as SMNVEV (reference sequence). The length of the CDR3 is 13 residues. The CDR3 here is CASSPLYTGELFF. CDR3 bases: TGTGCCAGCAGCCCACTGTACACCGGGGAGCTGTTTTTT.

V and J are TRBV29-1 and TRBJ1-1, with unresolved D. The germline CDR1 and CDR2 sequences are SQVTM and ANQGSEA. The CDR3 runs to 13 residues. V lost 3 bases and J 5 bases, leaving 13 bases between the germline ends. The CDR3 bases are TGCAGCGTTGATGATTGGGGAGGGACTGAAGCTTTCTTT. Protein: CSVDDWGGTEAFF.

The CDR3 DNA sequence: TGTGCCAGCGGGACAGGGGTGGTCAATCAGCCCCAGCATTTT. It encodes CASGTGVVNQPQHF. The rearrangement joins TRBV27 to TRBJ1-5, with 10 bases identical to TRBD1. There are 14 residues in the CDR3. V was pared by 8 bases and J by 3 bases, with 4 bases of the junction left unmatched. CDR1 is MNHEY and CDR2 is SMNVEV in the germline V gene (reference sequence).

The chain carries TRBV11-2 and TRBJ1-3; D is unclear. The CDR3 runs 13 residues. Germline assignment: CDR1 SGHAT and CDR2 FQNNGV. Trimming left V 0 bases short and J 6 bases short, with 6 bases between. The DNA for the CDR3 is TGTGCCAGCAGCTTAGATCGGGTAAACACCATATATTTT. It translates to CASSLDRVNTIYF.

The rearrangement uses TRBV7-2 and TRBJ2-7, with a possible D match to TRBD1 (6 bases). V gave up 5 bases and J gave up 2 bases, with 13 bases separating them. Germline CDR1 and CDR2: SGHTA and FQGNSA. This CDR3 is 14 amino acids long. The CDR3 loop reads CASSPRDKAYEQYF. CDR3 DNA: TGTGCCAGCAGCCCCCGGGACAAAGCCTACGAGCAGTACTTC.

This clone was recorded once. V usage is TRBV5-4 and J usage is TRBJ2-3; 9 positions agree with TRBD1. The length of the CDR3 is 15 residues. Germline values: CDR1 SGHNT, CDR2 YYREEE (reference sequence). J lost 3 bases, V lost 0 bases, and 2 bases had no gene match. The CDR3 spells CASSLGTGVTDTQYF. In DNA form, the CDR3 reads TGTGCCAGCAGCTTGGGGACAGGGGTGACAGATACGCAGTATTTT.

The rearrangement links TRBV27 to TRBJ2-3; 8 bases fit TRBD1. V trimming: 5 bases; J trimming: 0 bases; junction bases outside the gene matches: 4. Germline V lookup: CDR1 MNHEY, CDR2 SMNVEV (reference sequence). The CDR3 totals 15 residues. In DNA form, the CDR3 reads TGTGCCAGCAGTCCTTGGGACAGGAGCACAGATACGCAGTATTTT. Protein product: CASSPWDRSTDTQYF.

In its sample, this clone was seen a few times. V usage is TRBV28 and J usage is TRBJ1-6, with TRBD1 matching over 8 bases. V trimming: 4 bases; J trimming: 6 bases; junction bases outside the gene matches: 8. CDR1 and CDR2 (germline): MDHEN, SYDVKM. The CDR3 length is 16 residues. For the CDR3, the DNA is TGTGCCAGCAGTTCTACGGACAGGGAGCCTAATTCACCCCTCCACTTT. Encoded protein: CASSSTDREPNSPLHF.

CDR3 amino acids: CASSYCVTEAFF. The CDR3 DNA reads TGTGCCAGCAGTTACTGCGTCACTGAAGCTTTCTTT. V gene TRBV6-7 combines with J gene TRBJ1-1; D unclear. TRBV6-7 is an ORF, with its function uncertain. V gave up 1 base and J gave up 4 bases, with 4 bases separating them. CDR3 length equals 12 residues.

The chain uses TRBV30 and TRBJ2-1; D is ambiguous. CDR3 length: 11 amino acids. The ends were cut back, 7 bases at V and 8 bases at J, with 12 bases in the middle. In germline, CDR1 is GTSNPN, CDR2 SVGIG (reference sequence). For the CDR3, the DNA is TGTGCCTCCGACTCCTCTCATGAGCAGTTCTTC. This codes for CASDSSHEQFF.

V gene TRBV30 combines with J gene TRBJ2-7, with TRBD2 identical over 11 bases. CDR3 size: 19 residues. The V segment lost 2 bases and the J segment 2 bases; nucleotides outside the gene matches: 17. Looked up from germline, CDR1 is GTSNPN and CDR2 is SVGIG (reference sequence). CDR3 nucleotides: TGTGCCTGGAGTCGGCCCGGGGGGTCCCCTAGCGGGGGGACCTACGAGCAGTACTTC. Translated: CAWSRPGGSPSGGTYEQYF.

In this sample, this clone turned up a few times. The chain couples TRBV9 to TRBJ1-1; no clear D gene. From germline, CDR1 is SGDLS and CDR2 YYNGEE. CDR3 size: 14 residues. V was shortened by 2 bases and J by 1 base, with 9 bases between the two germline ends. This CDR3 reads CASSVEARNTEAFF. CDR3 DNA sequence: TGTGCCAGCAGCGTCGAGGCGAGGAACACTGAAGCTTTCTTT.

This clone was seen a handful of times. This chain connects TRBV18 to TRBJ1-2; 9 nucleotides agree with TRBD1. Trimming cost V 0 bases and J 2 bases; bases outside gene matches: 1. The CDR3 totals 15 residues. Germline V gene lookup returns CDR1 KGHSH and CDR2 LQKENI. CDR3 bases: TGTGCCAGCTCACCACCCGACAGGGGGAACTATGGCTACACCTTC. As protein: CASSPPDRGNYGYTF.

The rearrangement joins TRBV15 to TRBJ1-3, with 7 positions matching TRBD1. The CDR3 is 14 amino acids. The V gene end was trimmed by 5 bases and the J gene end by 4 bases; junction bases not matched to a gene: 5. The germline V gene has CDR1 LNHNV and CDR2 YYDKDF (reference sequence). CDR3: CATSDLRGGNTIYF. DNA of the CDR3: TGTGCCACCAGCGATCTCAGGGGGGGAAACACCATATATTTT.

The rearrangement uses TRBV18 and TRBJ1-1; perhaps TRBD1 as D (6 bases). V was cut by 3 bases and J by 1 base, with 12 bases left in between. Germline CDR1 and CDR2: KGHSH and LQKENI. The CDR3 runs to 15 residues. As DNA, the CDR3 is TGTGCCAGCTCACCCCAACAGGGACCGAACACTGAAGCTTTCTTT. Its translation: CASSPQQGPNTEAFF. The full variable domain, with the rest looked up from reference TRBV18 and TRBJ1-1, is NAGVMQNPRHLVRRRGQEARLRCSPMKGHSHVYWYRQLPEEGLKFMVYLQKENIIDESGMPKERFSAEFPKEGPSILRIQQVVRGDSAAYFCASSPQQGPNTEAFFGQGTRLTVV.

This chain connects TRBV3-1 (or the pseudogene TRBV3-2) to TRBJ1-6; D not certain. Trimming removed 6 bases at V and 4 bases at J, with 7 bases between. This CDR3 has 13 residues. CDR1 is LGHDT, CDR2 YNNKEL, per germline (reference sequence). CDR3 region: CASRRVYNSPLHF. The CDR3, as DNA: TGTGCCAGCAGGAGGGTTTATAATTCACCCCTCCACTTT.

The chain links TRBV5-1 to TRBJ2-1; 7 positions agree with TRBD1. This CDR3 has 13 residues. J was trimmed by 9 bases and V by 0 bases; bases with no gene match: 3. CDR1 SGHRS and CDR2 YFSETQ come from the germline V gene. The CDR3 DNA follows: TGCGCCAGCAGCTTGGCCAGGGGGAGTGAGCAGTTCTTC. Translation gives CASSLARGSEQFF.

On this clone: This sample also contains other DNA sequences that code for the same CDR3. The genes are TRBV6-1 and TRBJ1-5, with D possibly TRBD1 on 5 matching bases. V was clipped by 3 bases and J by 7 bases, with 13 bases between them. This CDR3 contains 14 residues. Germline CDR1 is MNHNS and CDR2 is SASEGT. The CDR3 coding sequence is TGTGCCAGCAGTGATACCGGGGGGGGACAGCCCCAGCATTTT. Amino acid sequence: CASSDTGGGQPQHF.

The V and J genes are TRBV7-8 and TRBJ1-2, with a tentative D call TRBD1 (5 bases). CDR3 size: 13 residues. Trimming shortened V by 2 bases and J by 6 bases, and 10 bases separated the two germline ends. CDR1 and CDR2 (germline): SGHVS, FQNEAQ. This CDR3 reads CASSLQGVNGYTF. CDR3 nucleotide sequence: TGTGCCAGCAGCTTACAGGGTGTTAATGGCTACACCTTC.

The rearrangement uses TRBV5-4 and TRBJ2-6; TRBD1 might be the D (6 bases). The germline V gene has CDR1 SGHNT and CDR2 YYREEE (reference sequence). Trimming took 4 bases from V and 2 from J, leaving 10 bases between them. CDR3 length equals 15 residues. CDR3 residues: CASSQPGAGANVLTF. The CDR3 region has the DNA TGTGCCAGCAGCCAGCCAGGGGCTGGGGCCAACGTCCTGACTTTC.

The chain recombines TRBV11-2 with TRBJ2-3; the D gene is possibly TRBD1 (5 bases). Trimming left V 2 bases short and J 0 bases short, with 6 bases between. The germline gives CDR1 SGHAT, CDR2 FQNNGV. This CDR3 is built from 14 residues. As DNA, the CDR3 is TGTGCCAGCAGCTTATGGGGCAGCACAGATACGCAGTATTTT. This encodes CASSLWGSTDTQYF.

J is TRBJ1-2 and V is TRBV6-6; TRBD1 matches at 7 bases. J was trimmed by 1 base and V by 7 bases; bases with no gene match: 6. Germline values: CDR1 MNHNY, CDR2 SVGAGI (reference sequence). The CDR3 spans 14 residues. The DNA of the CDR3 is TGTGCCAGCATTGCGACAGGGCTTAACTATGGCTACACCTTC. This encodes CASIATGLNYGYTF.

J is TRBJ2-7 and V is TRBV30; 7 bases align to TRBD1. The CDR3 spans 12 residues. The germline V gene encodes CDR1 GTSNPN and CDR2 SVGIG (reference sequence). V was pared by 5 bases and J by 3 bases, with 4 bases of the junction left unmatched. This CDR3 reads CAWEGTVYEQYF. CDR3 nucleotides: TGTGCCTGGGAAGGGACAGTCTACGAGCAGTACTTC.

DNA of the CDR3: TGTGCCAGCAGCCCGGGGGGGATCCAAGAGACCCAGTACTTC. It translates to CASSPGGIQETQYF. V usage is TRBV9 and J usage is TRBJ2-5, with TRBD2 identical over 8 bases. Germline V lookup: CDR1 SGDLS, CDR2 YYNGEE. J was trimmed by 1 base and V by 4 bases; bases with no gene match: 3. This CDR3 is built from 14 residues.

This clone was seen only once. This rearrangement joins TRBV5-1 to TRBJ1-1; a weak D match, TRBD1 (5 bases). V lost 3 bases and J 5 bases, leaving 14 bases between the germline ends. CDR3 size: 14 residues. Germline CDR1 SGHRS, CDR2 YFSETQ. The CDR3 is CASSSGERRTEAFF. In DNA, the CDR3 is TGCGCCAGCAGCTCGGGGGAGAGGAGGACTGAAGCTTTCTTT.